The 11 T cell receptor beta chains below all came from one sample that was sequenced in a study of blood T cells in healthy people across ages. Next came a second PCR, run for about 7 to 12 cycles, which used a sample-barcoded 5' primer along with a J-beta primer mix. TCRdb fed the 5' RACE reads into MiXCR, producing one record per CDR3 protein. Of hundreds of thousands of distinct CDR3 sequences listed, roughly 21% were seen once; the top ten hold roughly 3.6%. Source material: blood. These receptors were taken from a man aged 70 or older in good health.

The rearrangement joins TRBV20-1 to TRBJ2-5, with D maybe TRBD1 (5 bases). The V and J ends lost 0 bases and 2 bases respectively, with 13 bases between them. Looked up from germline, CDR1 is DFQATT and CDR2 is SNEGSKA (reference sequence). The CDR3 covers 15 residues. The CDR3 is CSARDPRGSQETQYF. DNA of the CDR3: TGCAGTGCTAGAGATCCTAGGGGCAGTCAAGAGACCCAGTACTTC.

This clonotype was seen a handful of times. This rearrangement joins TRBV13 to TRBJ2-3; D gene uncertain. From germline, CDR1 is PRHDT and CDR2 FYEKMQ (reference sequence). With 5 bases removed from V and 3 bases from J, the gap between germline ends came to 18 bases. The CDR3 loop spans 16 amino acids. The CDR3 DNA reads as TGTGCCAGCAGCGAGGACGGGCGTACTGTAACAGATACGCAGTATTTT. Protein: CASSEDGRTVTDTQYF.

A remark on this clonotype: The junction departs from the called germline gene at one end, perhaps through a read error. The chain links TRBV3-1 to TRBJ1-1; TRBD1 might be the D (6 bases). The CDR3 consists of 13 residues. Looked up from germline, CDR1 is LGHDT and CDR2 is YNNKEL (reference sequence). The CDR3 region is CVSSTGKYTEAFF. The CDR3 DNA reads as TGTGTCAGCAGCACAGGGAAGTACACTGAAGCTTTCTTT.

The chain combines TRBV12-3 or TRBV12-4 with TRBJ2-7; D possibly corresponds to TRBD2 (6 bases). This CDR3 region has 12 residues. V lost 6 bases to trimming and J lost 4 bases, with 10 bases between them. In nucleotides, the CDR3 is TGTGCCAGCAGGCGGGACGGATACGAGCAGTACTTC. This sequence encodes CASRRDGYEQYF.

Concerning this clonotype: Relative to the germline gene, one junction end is altered; a read error may explain this. The chain recombines TRBV7-9 with TRBJ1-4, with unresolved D. The CDR3 is 15 residues long. The germline V gene has CDR1 SEHNR and CDR2 FQNEAQ (reference sequence). CDR3 residues: CACSLTLGVGEKLFF. The CDR3 DNA is TGTGCCTGCAGCTTAACTCTCGGGGTTGGTGAAAAACTGTTTTTT.

The chain recombines TRBV20-1 with TRBJ2-3, with no clear D. V dropped 3 bases and J dropped 0 bases, with 10 bases sitting between them. The V gene's germline CDR1 is DFQATT and CDR2 SNEGSKA (reference sequence). The CDR3 totals 14 residues. The CDR3, as DNA: TGCAGTGCTAGGGGTAGCCAGAGCACAGATACGCAGTATTTT. It is translated as CSARGSQSTDTQYF.

This clonotype has at least ten counts. At one boundary the junction diverges from the germline segment, which might be a read error. This rearrangement joins TRBV28 to TRBJ2-5; 7 bases agree with TRBD1. Per the germline V gene, CDR1 is MDHEN and CDR2 is SYDVKM. This CDR3 comprises 13 residues. The CDR3 DNA sequence: TGTGCCAGCAGCACAACACGCAACCGGGACAGAGCATTC. It yields the protein CASSTTRNRDRAF.

This chain joins TRBV5-1 and TRBJ2-1; 11 bases are shared with TRBD2. Germline loops: CDR1 SGHRS, CDR2 YFSETQ. The CDR3 runs to 15 residues. Unmatched junction bases numbered 8, after V lost 7 bases and J lost 5 bases. CDR3 DNA sequence: TGCGCCAGCCGACCACTAGCGGGAGTAGACAATGAGCAGTTCTTC. It yields the protein CASRPLAGVDNEQFF.

A single count supports this clonotype. The chain couples TRBV29-1 to TRBJ2-1; D is possibly TRBD1 (5 bases). Germline values: CDR1 SQVTM, CDR2 ANQGSEA. CDR3 length equals 16 residues. V lost 2 bases and J lost 0, with 14 bases in between. The CDR3 nucleotides are TGCAGCGTTGAAAGGGGCGGTAGCAGCTCCTACAATGAGCAGTTCTTC. It codes for CSVERGGSSSYNEQFF.

This clonotype was recorded once. J is TRBJ2-7 and V is TRBV5-6, with D possibly TRBD1 on 6 matching bases. Trimming removed 1 base at V and 0 bases at J, with 14 bases between. CDR1 is SGHDT, CDR2 YYEEEE, per germline. The CDR3 totals 16 residues. The CDR3 is CASSLNPGHISYEQYF. The CDR3 DNA follows: TGTGCCAGCAGCTTGAATCCGGGACATATCTCCTACGAGCAGTACTTC.

This clonotype was recorded a few times. CDR3 amino acids: CASRREGTYEQYF. DNA for the CDR3: TGTGCCAGCAGGCGGGAGGGTACCTACGAGCAGTACTTC. The chain recombines TRBV25-1 with TRBJ2-7, with TRBD2 matching over 9 bases. Germline lookup yields CDR1 MGHDK and CDR2 SYGVNS. CDR3 length equals 13 residues. Losses at the gene ends were 6 bases for V and 2 bases for J; bases not matched to a gene: 2.